The 28 T cell receptor beta chains reported below all come from one sample, sequenced in a study of blood T cell repertoires in COVID-19. Clones were sequenced by immunoSEQ multiplex PCR, and TCRdb holds only the in-frame ones, with some missing. The sample comprises roughly 260,000 clones, roughly 85% of which are singletons, and about 3.4% rests with the top ten. The source material was peripheral blood. The receptors shown here come from a woman aged 18-30 years with acute or convalescent COVID-19.

A single count supports this clone. This chain uses TRBV4-3 with TRBJ2-7; D is undetermined. Germline CDR1 reads LGHNA; CDR2 reads YSLEER. The CDR3 has 13 residues. V gave up 0 bases and J gave up 6 bases, with 9 bases separating them. CDR3 sequence reads: CASSQEISGEQYF. For the CDR3, the DNA is TGCGCCAGCAGCCAAGAAATCTCGGGCGAGCAGTACTTC.

V usage is TRBV9 and J usage is TRBJ2-6; possibly TRBD1 for D (5 bases). The germline V and J ends were trimmed by 3 bases and 1 base, with 8 bases remaining between them. CDR3 size: 15 residues. The germline gives CDR1 SGDLS, CDR2 YYNGEE. The CDR3 reads CASSAQVSGANVLTF. The CDR3 coding sequence is TGTGCCAGCAGCGCACAGGTATCTGGGGCCAACGTCCTGACTTTC.

The CDR3 region is CASQDRGGFILGEKLFF. The CDR3 DNA reads as TGTGCCAGCCAAGACAGGGGCGGCTTCATATTGGGTGAAAAACTGTTTTTT. The rearrangement links TRBV19 to TRBJ1-4; TRBD1 agrees at 8 bases. There are 17 residues in the CDR3. V gave up 9 bases and J gave up 7 bases; unmatched junction bases: 19. In germline, CDR1 is LNHDA, CDR2 SQIVND (reference sequence).

J is TRBJ2-2 and V is TRBV18; 8 nucleotides line up with TRBD1. Germline assignment: CDR1 KGHSH and CDR2 LQKENI. V gave up 6 bases and J gave up 5 bases; unmatched junction bases: 5. This CDR3 contains 14 residues. This chain's CDR3 is CASSLGQGTGELFF. CDR3 DNA: TGTGCCAGCTCCCTCGGACAGGGAACCGGGGAGCTGTTTTTT.

The J gene is TRBJ1-1, the V gene TRBV6-5, with 8 bases lining up with TRBD1. The CDR3 covers 16 residues. Germline-derived CDR1 and CDR2 are MNHEY and SVGAGI. V was pared by 1 base and J by 1 base, with 5 bases of the junction left unmatched. The CDR3 nucleotides read TGTGCCAGCAGTTACTACTTGGGGACAGGGAACACTGAAGCTTTCTTT. This codes for CASSYYLGTGNTEAFF.

V gene TRBV19 combines with J gene TRBJ2-5; TRBD1 aligns across 12 bases. Per germline, CDR1 LNHDA and CDR2 SQIVND (reference sequence). The V segment lost 3 bases and the J segment 9 bases; nucleotides outside the gene matches: 11. The CDR3 is 16 amino acids. This CDR3 is CASSMTGTGGPLPQYF. CDR3 coding DNA: TGTGCCAGTAGTATGACCGGGACAGGGGGCCCACTGCCCCAGTACTTC. The variable domain in full, with the rest retrieved from reference TRBV19 and TRBJ2-5, is DGGITQSPKYLFRKEGQNVTLSCEQNLNHDAMYWYRQDPGQGLRLIYYSQIVNDFQKGDIAEGYSVSREKKESFPLTVTSAQKNPTAFYLCASSMTGTGGPLPQYFGPGTRLLVL.

CDR3 DNA sequence: TGCGCCAGCAGCTTGGAGCCGGCAGATACGCAGTATTTT. Amino acids: CASSLEPADTQYF. The chain combines TRBV5-1 with TRBJ2-3; no definite D call. This CDR3 is 13 amino acids long. Trimming stripped 0 bases from V and 4 bases from J, with 6 bases between. Germline V CDR1 and CDR2: SGHRS, YFSETQ.

In regard to this clone: Within the sample, other DNA sequences also encode this same CDR3. The rearrangement joins TRBV7-2 to TRBJ1-2; 8 nucleotides line up with TRBD1. The ends lost 1 base at V and 2 bases at J; junction bases unmatched: 0. The germline V gene has CDR1 SGHTA and CDR2 FQGNSA. The CDR3 covers 14 residues. The CDR3 region is CASSLGQGNYGYTF. In nucleotides, the CDR3 is TGTGCCAGCAGCTTAGGACAGGGGAACTATGGCTACACCTTC.

This clone was recorded once. CDR3 amino acids: CASRDRGRETQYF. The CDR3 DNA follows: TGTGCCAGCAGGGACAGGGGGCGGGAGACCCAGTACTTC. V gene TRBV6-6 combines with J gene TRBJ2-5; 11 positions match TRBD1. V was clipped by 6 bases and J by 5 bases; unmatched bases: 2. The CDR3 length is 13 residues. Germline V gives CDR1 MNHNY, CDR2 SVGAGI (reference sequence).

The chain couples TRBV27 to TRBJ2-1; 9 bases align to TRBD2. The CDR3 is 14 residues long. Trimming at V came to 5 bases and at J to 7 bases, leaving 6 bases not matched to a gene. Germline V gene data show CDR1 as MNHEY and CDR2 as SMNVEV (reference sequence). The CDR3 protein is CASSTRLAENEQFF. The DNA for the CDR3 is TGTGCCAGCAGTACAAGACTAGCGGAAAATGAGCAGTTCTTC.

The gene calls are TRBV5-1 and TRBJ2-1; D might be TRBD1 (6 bases). The CDR3 is 14 residues long. Between the trimmed V and J ends, which lost 0 bases and 7 bases, there was a span of 11 bases. Germline lookup yields CDR1 SGHRS and CDR2 YFSETQ. CDR3: CASSLGTARNEQFF. The DNA for the CDR3 is TGCGCCAGCAGCTTGGGGACAGCACGGAATGAGCAGTTCTTC.

The chain has TRBV28 and TRBJ1-2, with D uncertain. Deletions cut 1 base from V and 5 bases from J, with 17 bases between. There are 16 residues in the CDR3. CDR1 MDHEN and CDR2 SYDVKM come from the germline V gene. The CDR3 reads CASSLSQTGQTYGYTF. In DNA form, the CDR3 reads TGTGCCAGCAGTTTATCGCAGACGGGTCAGACGTATGGCTACACCTTC.

There are a few counts of this clone. This chain uses TRBV6-2 or TRBV6-3 with TRBJ2-1; TRBD2 matches 11 bases. Germline values: CDR1 MNHEY, CDR2 SVGEGT. The CDR3 totals 16 residues. With V trimmed by 6 bases and J by 6 bases, 10 bases remained unmatched. The CDR3 DNA is TGTGCCAGCAGCCCACAAGGACTAGCGGGTGGCAATGAGCAGTTCTTC. Its translation: CASSPQGLAGGNEQFF.

The gene calls are TRBV27 and TRBJ2-1; 11 nucleotides match TRBD2. Germline CDR1 and CDR2: MNHEY and SMNVEV (reference sequence). The CDR3 has 15 amino acids. The junction had 6 bases not matched to a gene; V was cut back by 5 bases and J by 6 bases. CDR3 sequence (DNA): TGTGCCAGCAGTCAACTAGCGGGAGTCGGCAATGAGCAGTTCTTC. Protein sequence: CASSQLAGVGNEQFF.

The chain is built from TRBV4-2 and TRBJ1-4, with 11 positions matching TRBD1. Looked up from germline, CDR1 is LGHNA and CDR2 is YNFKEQ. Germline trimming cut 1 base from V and 11 bases from J; bases unmatched to any gene: 18. CDR3 length: 19 residues. The CDR3 loop reads CASSQVVLGSGTGGDKLFF. In DNA, the CDR3 is TGTGCCAGCAGCCAAGTTGTTTTGGGTTCCGGGACAGGGGGAGATAAACTGTTTTTT.

Only one count was recorded for this clone. The V gene is TRBV19, the J gene TRBJ1-3; the D gene is possibly TRBD1 (6 bases). V was shortened by 3 bases and J by 4 bases, with 13 bases between the two germline ends. Germline loops: CDR1 LNHDA, CDR2 SQIVND (reference sequence). The CDR3 is 15 amino acids. The DNA for the CDR3 is TGTGCCAGTAGTATGACAGGAGCGATGGGAAACACCATATATTTT. Its translation: CASSMTGAMGNTIYF.

This chain links TRBV6-1 with TRBJ2-1; a weak D match, TRBD2 (6 bases). CDR1 is MNHNS, CDR2 SASEGT, per germline. V was clipped by 2 bases and J by 0 bases, with 11 bases between them. The CDR3 consists of 16 residues. This CDR3 is CASSEIGGSSYNEQFF. Here the CDR3 DNA reads TGTGCCAGCAGTGAAATTGGGGGGAGCTCCTACAATGAGCAGTTCTTC.

The rearrangement links TRBV7-6 to TRBJ2-1; 15 bases match TRBD2. Germline CDR1 is SGHVS and CDR2 is FNYEAQ. The CDR3 runs to 20 residues. The junction had 14 bases not matched to a gene; V was cut back by 5 bases and J by 3 bases. This CDR3 reads CASSQSGTSGRTPHYNEQFF. The CDR3 coding sequence is TGTGCCAGCAGCCAAAGTGGGACTAGCGGGAGGACTCCACACTACAATGAGCAGTTCTTC.

In its sample, this clone was seen many times. The V call is TRBV7-2, the J call TRBJ1-2; D is perhaps TRBD1 (6 bases). From germline, CDR1 is SGHTA and CDR2 FQGNSA. This CDR3 has 13 amino acids. Trimming cost V 5 bases and J 4 bases, with 11 bases left between them. The CDR3 loop is CASSRQAVYGYTF. The CDR3 DNA reads TGTGCCAGCAGCCGACAGGCAGTCTATGGCTACACCTTC.

The V call is TRBV27, the J call TRBJ1-1, with TRBD1 as a possible D gene (5 bases). This CDR3 has 15 amino acids. The V gene's germline CDR1 is MNHEY and CDR2 SMNVEV (reference sequence). Deletions cut 5 bases from V and 5 bases from J, with 18 bases between. CDR3 loop: CASSAMGGGGTEAFF. CDR3 DNA sequence: TGTGCCAGCAGTGCCATGGGTGGGGGGGGGACTGAAGCTTTCTTT.

CDR3 nucleotides: TGTGCCTGGAGTCCAGGGGTGTCTGGAAACACCATATATTTT. Translated: CAWSPGVSGNTIYF. The V call is TRBV30, the J call TRBJ1-3; a weak D match, TRBD1 (6 bases). CDR3 length: 14 residues. V shed 2 bases and J shed 1 base, with 9 bases lying between them. Germline V gene data show CDR1 as GTSNPN and CDR2 as SVGIG (reference sequence). Full variable domain (missing parts from reference TRBV30 and TRBJ1-3): SQTIHQWPATLVQPVGSPLSLECTVEGTSNPNLYWYRQAAGRGLQLLFYSVGIGQISSEVPQNLSASRPQDRQFILSSKKLLLSDSGFYLCAWSPGVSGNTIYFGEGSWLTVV.

The chain uses TRBV4-3 and TRBJ2-7, with D perhaps TRBD2 (5 bases). The CDR3 covers 14 residues. The V and J ends lost 4 bases and 1 base respectively, with 11 bases between them. Germline V gene data show CDR1 as LGHNA and CDR2 as YSLEER. The CDR3 protein is CASSRWTVSYEQYF. CDR3 sequence (DNA): TGCGCCAGCAGCCGTTGGACTGTGTCCTACGAGCAGTACTTC.

This chain links TRBV9 with TRBJ1-3, with TRBD1 as a possible D gene (6 bases). The CDR3 sequence is 15 residues long. Trimming shortened V by 0 bases and J by 1 base, and 8 bases separated the two germline ends. The germline gives CDR1 SGDLS, CDR2 YYNGEE. CDR3 protein: CASSVEGGSGNTIYF. CDR3 sequence (DNA): TGTGCCAGCAGCGTAGAGGGGGGGTCTGGAAACACCATATATTTT.

For the CDR3, the DNA is TGCGCCAGCAGCCAAGATCGGTTGGGGCCCTACGAGCAGTACTTC. Amino acids: CASSQDRLGPYEQYF. V gene TRBV4-3 combines with J gene TRBJ2-7; possible D gene TRBD1, 5 bases. Trimming stripped 0 bases from V and 2 bases from J, with 11 bases between. The CDR3 spans 15 residues. Germline CDR1 reads LGHNA; CDR2 reads YSLEER.

The chain employs TRBV27 and TRBJ1-2; D is ambiguous. The CDR3 is 14 amino acids. Germline lookup yields CDR1 MNHEY and CDR2 SMNVEV (reference sequence). The V end was cut by 3 bases, the J end by 0 bases, with 8 bases between. CDR3 DNA sequence: TGTGCCAGCAGTTTGGCACCCACTAACTATGGCTACACCTTC. It encodes CASSLAPTNYGYTF.

The CDR3 spells CASVYGGGGEAFF. CDR3 in DNA: TGTGCCAGCGTTTACGGGGGGGGCGGTGAAGCTTTCTTT. The gene calls are TRBV27 and TRBJ1-1; D is possibly TRBD1 (6 bases). The CDR3 is made up of 13 amino acids. Trimming removed 8 bases from V and 7 bases from J, with 17 bases in between. Germline V gene sequence: CDR1 MNHEY, CDR2 SMNVEV (reference sequence).

V is TRBV14 and J is TRBJ1-1, with D possibly being TRBD1 (5 bases). The CDR3 is 13 residues long. The germline V gene has CDR1 SGHDN and CDR2 FVKESK. V lost 4 bases to trimming and J lost 8 bases, with 14 bases between them. In DNA, the CDR3 is TGTGCCAGCAGCCTCGTAGGTAGGGGCGAAGCTTTCTTT. Its translation: CASSLVGRGEAFF.

The chain carries TRBV5-1 and TRBJ2-1, with a possible D match to TRBD2 (6 bases). The V end was cut by 2 bases, the J end by 3 bases, with 15 bases between. The germline V gene encodes CDR1 SGHRS and CDR2 YFSETQ. CDR3 length equals 16 residues. CDR3 in DNA: TGCGCCAGCAGCTTAGATCTAGCGAGAGGCTACAATGAGCAGTTCTTC. Translated, it gives CASSLDLARGYNEQFF.